This T cell receptor (beta chain) was retrieved from a study of blood T cell repertoires in COVID-19. Study background: Sources were T cells, B-cell-depleted T cells, or PBMCs; the material itself was cDNA or gDNA.

In the original processing: By means of reference gene primer amplification, nucleated cell counts were estimated. Data came from immunoSEQ multiplex PCR; TCRdb stores just in-frame clones and leaves some out. V, J and clone size are taken as reported in that table, and D and trimming were inferred from the DNA itself. The table lists about 140,000 clones, almost 85% of them singletons. The CDR3 covers 13 residues. V was clipped by 3 bases and J by 5 bases, with 10 bases between them. This receptor was identified in a man in his forties or fifties with acute COVID-19. The V and J genes are TRBV12-3 or TRBV12-4 and TRBJ1-2; unclear D gene. Source material: PBMCs or T cells enriched from blood (not recorded which). The CDR3 loop reads CASSFGRQYGYTF. In nucleotides, the CDR3 is TGTGCCAGCAGTTTCGGCAGGCAATATGGCTACACCTTC.